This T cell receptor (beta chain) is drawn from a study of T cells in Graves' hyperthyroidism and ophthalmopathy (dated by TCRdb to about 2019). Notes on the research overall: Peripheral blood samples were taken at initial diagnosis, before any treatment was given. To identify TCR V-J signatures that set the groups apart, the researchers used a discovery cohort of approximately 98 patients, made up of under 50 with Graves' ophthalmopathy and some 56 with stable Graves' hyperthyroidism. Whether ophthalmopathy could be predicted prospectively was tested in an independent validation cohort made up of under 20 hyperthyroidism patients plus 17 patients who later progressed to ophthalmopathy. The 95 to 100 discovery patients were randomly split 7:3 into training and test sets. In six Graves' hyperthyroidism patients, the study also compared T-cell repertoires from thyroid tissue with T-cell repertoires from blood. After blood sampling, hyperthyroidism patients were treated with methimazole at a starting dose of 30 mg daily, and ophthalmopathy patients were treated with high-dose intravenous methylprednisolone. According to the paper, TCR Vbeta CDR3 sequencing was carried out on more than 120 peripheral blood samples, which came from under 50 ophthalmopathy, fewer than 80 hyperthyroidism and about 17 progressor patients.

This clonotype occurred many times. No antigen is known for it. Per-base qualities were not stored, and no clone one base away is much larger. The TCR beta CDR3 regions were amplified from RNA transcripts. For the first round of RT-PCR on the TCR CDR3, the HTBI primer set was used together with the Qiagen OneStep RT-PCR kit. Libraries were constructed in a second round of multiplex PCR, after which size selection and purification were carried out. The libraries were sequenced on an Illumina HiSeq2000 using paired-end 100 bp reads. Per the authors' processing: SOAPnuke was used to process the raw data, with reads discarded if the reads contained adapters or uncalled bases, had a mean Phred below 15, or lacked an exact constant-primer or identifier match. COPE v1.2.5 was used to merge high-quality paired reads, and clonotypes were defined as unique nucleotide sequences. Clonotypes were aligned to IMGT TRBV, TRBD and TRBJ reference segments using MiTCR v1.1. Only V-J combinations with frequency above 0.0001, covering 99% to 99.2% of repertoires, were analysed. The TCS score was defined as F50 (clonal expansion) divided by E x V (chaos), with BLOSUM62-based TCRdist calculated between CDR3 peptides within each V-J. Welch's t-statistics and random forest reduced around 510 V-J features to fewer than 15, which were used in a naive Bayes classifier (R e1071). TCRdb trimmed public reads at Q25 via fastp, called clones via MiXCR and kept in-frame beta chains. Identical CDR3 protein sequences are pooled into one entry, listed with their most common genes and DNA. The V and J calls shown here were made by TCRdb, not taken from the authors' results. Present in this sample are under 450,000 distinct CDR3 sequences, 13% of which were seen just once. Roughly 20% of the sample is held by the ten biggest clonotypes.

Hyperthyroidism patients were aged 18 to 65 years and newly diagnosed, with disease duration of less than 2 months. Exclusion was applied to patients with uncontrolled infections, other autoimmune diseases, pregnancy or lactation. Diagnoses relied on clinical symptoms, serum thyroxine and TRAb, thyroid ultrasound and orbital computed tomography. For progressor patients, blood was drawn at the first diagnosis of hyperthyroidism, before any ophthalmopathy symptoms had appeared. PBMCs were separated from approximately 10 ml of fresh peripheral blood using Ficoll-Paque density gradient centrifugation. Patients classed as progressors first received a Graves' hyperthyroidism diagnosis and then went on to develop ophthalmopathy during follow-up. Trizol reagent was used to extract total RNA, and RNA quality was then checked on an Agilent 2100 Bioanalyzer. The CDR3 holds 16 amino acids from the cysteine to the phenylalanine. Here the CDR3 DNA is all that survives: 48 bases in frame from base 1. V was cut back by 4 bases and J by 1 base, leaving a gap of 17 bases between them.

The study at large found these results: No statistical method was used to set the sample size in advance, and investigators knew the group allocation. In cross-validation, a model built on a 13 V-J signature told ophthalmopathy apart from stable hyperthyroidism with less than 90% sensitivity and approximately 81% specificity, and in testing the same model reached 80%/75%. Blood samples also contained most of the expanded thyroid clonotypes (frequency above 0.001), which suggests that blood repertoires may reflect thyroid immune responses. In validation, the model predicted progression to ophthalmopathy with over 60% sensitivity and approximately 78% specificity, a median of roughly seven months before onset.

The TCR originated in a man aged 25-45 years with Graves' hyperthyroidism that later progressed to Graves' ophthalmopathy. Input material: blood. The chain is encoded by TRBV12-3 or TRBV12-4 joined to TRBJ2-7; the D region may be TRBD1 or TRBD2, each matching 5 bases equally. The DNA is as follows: TGTGCCAGCAGTTATGGATACAGGAGGAGGTCCTACGAGCAGTACTTC. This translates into CASSYGYRRRSYEQYF.